This T cell receptor (beta chain) was captured by sequencing in a study of blood T cell repertoires in COVID-19. Germline V CDR1 and CDR2: LGHDT, YNNKEL (reference sequence). V was shortened by 0 bases and J by 13 bases, with 18 bases between the two germline ends. The CDR3 has 14 residues. Profiling relied on immunoSEQ multiplex PCR, and the TCRdb table lists in-frame clones only, not all of them. Altogether nearly 95,000 clones are present, 70% to 90% being singletons, with the ten largest covering 7% to 9%. This chain connects TRBV3-1 (or the pseudogene TRBV3-2) to TRBJ1-2; D is uncertain. The specimen was peripheral blood. This TCR derives from a human donor with acute or convalescent COVID-19. The donor label of this sample is uncertain. CDR3 loop: CASSQDGGQPTPTF. DNA for the CDR3: TGTGCCAGCAGCCAAGATGGCGGGCAGCCGACACCCACCTTC.